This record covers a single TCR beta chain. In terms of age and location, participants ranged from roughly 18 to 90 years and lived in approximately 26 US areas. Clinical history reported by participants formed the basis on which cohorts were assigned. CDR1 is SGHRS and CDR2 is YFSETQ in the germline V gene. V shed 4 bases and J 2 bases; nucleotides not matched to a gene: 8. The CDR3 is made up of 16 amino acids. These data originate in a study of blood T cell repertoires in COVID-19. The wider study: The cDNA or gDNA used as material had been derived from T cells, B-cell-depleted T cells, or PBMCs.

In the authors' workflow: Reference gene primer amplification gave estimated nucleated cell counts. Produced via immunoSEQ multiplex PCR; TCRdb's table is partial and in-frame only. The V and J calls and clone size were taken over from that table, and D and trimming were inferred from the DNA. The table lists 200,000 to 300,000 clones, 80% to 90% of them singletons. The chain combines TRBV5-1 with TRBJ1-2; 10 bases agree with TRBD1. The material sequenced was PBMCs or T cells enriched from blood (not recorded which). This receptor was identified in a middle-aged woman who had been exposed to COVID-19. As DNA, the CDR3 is TGCGCCAGCAGCCCACTATGGACAGGGGGAAACTATGGCTACACCTTC. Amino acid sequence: CASSPLWTGGNYGYTF.